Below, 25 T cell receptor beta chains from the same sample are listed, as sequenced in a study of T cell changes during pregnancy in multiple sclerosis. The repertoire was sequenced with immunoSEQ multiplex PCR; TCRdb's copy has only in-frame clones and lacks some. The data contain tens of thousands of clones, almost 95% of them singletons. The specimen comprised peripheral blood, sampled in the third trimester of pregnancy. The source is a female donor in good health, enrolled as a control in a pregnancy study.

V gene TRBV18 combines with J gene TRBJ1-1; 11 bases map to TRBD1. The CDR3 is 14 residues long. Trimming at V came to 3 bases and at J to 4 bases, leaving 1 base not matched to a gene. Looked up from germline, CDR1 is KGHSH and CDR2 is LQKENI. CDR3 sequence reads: CASSPGQGGTEAFF. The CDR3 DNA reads TGTGCCAGCTCACCGGGACAGGGGGGCACTGAAGCTTTCTTT.

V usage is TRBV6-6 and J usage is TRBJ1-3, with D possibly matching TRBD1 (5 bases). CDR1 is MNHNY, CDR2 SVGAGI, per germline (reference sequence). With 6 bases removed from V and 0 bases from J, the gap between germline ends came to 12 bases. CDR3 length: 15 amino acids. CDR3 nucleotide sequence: TGTGCCAGCAGCCCACAGGTCCTCTCTGGAAACACCATATATTTT. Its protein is CASSPQVLSGNTIYF.

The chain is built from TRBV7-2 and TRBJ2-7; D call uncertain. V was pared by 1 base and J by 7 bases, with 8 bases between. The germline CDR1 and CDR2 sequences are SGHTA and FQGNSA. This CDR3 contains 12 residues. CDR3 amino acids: CASSLGFREQYF. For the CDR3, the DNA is TGTGCCAGCAGCTTAGGGTTCCGGGAGCAGTACTTC.

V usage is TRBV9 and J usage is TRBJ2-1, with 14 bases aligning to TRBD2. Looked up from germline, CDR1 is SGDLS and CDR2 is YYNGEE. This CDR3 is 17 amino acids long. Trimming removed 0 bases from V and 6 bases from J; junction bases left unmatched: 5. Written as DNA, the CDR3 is TGTGCCAGCAGCGTAGGAGGACTAGCGGGGGGCAGCAATGAGCAGTTCTTC. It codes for CASSVGGLAGGSNEQFF.

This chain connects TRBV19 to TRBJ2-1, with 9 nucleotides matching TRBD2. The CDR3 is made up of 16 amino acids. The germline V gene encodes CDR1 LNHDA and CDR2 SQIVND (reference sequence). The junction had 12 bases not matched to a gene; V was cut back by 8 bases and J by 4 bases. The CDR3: CASLPKLAGPYNEQFF. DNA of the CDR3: TGTGCCAGTCTGCCCAAACTAGCGGGCCCTTACAATGAGCAGTTCTTC.

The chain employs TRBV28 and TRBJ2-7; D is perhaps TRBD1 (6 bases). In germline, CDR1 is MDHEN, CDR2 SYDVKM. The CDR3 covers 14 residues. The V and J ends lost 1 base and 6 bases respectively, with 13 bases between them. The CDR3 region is CASSLSRRGGEQYF. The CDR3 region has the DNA TGTGCCAGCAGTTTATCACGCAGGGGTGGCGAGCAGTACTTC.

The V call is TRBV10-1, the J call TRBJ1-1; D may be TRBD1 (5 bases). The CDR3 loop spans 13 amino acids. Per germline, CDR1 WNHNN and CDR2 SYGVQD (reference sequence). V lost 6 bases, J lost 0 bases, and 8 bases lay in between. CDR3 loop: CASRMDMNTEAFF. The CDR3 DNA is TGCGCCAGCAGGATGGACATGAACACTGAAGCTTTCTTT.

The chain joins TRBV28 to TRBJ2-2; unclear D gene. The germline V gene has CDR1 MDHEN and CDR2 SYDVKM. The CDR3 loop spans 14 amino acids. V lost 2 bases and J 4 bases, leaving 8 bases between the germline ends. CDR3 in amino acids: CASSLSWPTGELFF. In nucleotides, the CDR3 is TGTGCCAGCAGTTTAAGTTGGCCCACCGGGGAGCTGTTTTTT.

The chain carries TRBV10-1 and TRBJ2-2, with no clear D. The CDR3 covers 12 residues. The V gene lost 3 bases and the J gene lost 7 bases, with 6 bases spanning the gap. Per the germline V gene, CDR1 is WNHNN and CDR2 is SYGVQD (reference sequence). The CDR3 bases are TGCGCCAGCAGTGACCGGTACGGGGAGCTGTTTTTT. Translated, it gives CASSDRYGELFF.

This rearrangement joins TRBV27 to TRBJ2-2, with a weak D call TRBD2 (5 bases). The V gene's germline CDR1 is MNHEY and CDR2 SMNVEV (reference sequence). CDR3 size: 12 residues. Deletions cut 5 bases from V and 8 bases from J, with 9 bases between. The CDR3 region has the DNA TGTGCCAGCAGTCGGCCGGGGGGGGAGCTGTTTTTT. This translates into CASSRPGGELFF.

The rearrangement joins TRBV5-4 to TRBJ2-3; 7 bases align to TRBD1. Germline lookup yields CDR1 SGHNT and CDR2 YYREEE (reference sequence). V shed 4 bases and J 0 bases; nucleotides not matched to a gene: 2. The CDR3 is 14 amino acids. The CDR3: CASSRDSSTDTQYF. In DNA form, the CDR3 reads TGTGCCAGCAGCCGGGACAGTAGCACAGATACGCAGTATTTT.

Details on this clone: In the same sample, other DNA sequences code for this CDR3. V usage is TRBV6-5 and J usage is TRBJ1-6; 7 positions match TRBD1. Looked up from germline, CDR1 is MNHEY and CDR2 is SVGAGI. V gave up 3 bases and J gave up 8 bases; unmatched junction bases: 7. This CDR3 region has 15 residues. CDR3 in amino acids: CASSYTRQGDSPLHF. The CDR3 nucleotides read TGTGCCAGCAGTTATACGCGGCAGGGGGATTCACCCCTCCACTTT.

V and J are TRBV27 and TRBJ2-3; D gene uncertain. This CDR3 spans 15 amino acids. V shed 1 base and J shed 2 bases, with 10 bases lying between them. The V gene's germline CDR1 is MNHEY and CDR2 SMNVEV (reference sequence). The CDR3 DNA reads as TGTGCCAGCAGTTTATTCGGAGAAATCACAGATACGCAGTATTTT. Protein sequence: CASSLFGEITDTQYF.

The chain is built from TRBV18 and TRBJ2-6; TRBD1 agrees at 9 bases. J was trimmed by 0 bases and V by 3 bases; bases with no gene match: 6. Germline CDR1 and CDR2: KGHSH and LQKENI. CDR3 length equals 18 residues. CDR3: CASSPQQGASSGANVLTF. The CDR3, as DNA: TGTGCCAGCTCACCCCAACAGGGGGCAAGCTCTGGGGCCAACGTCCTGACTTTC.

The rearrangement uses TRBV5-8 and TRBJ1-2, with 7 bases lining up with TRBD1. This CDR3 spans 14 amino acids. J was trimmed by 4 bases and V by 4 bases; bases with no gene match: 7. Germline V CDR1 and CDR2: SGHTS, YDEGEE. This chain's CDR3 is CASSLPGGGYGYTF. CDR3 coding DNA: TGTGCCAGCAGCCTCCCAGGGGGAGGCTATGGCTACACCTTC.

The CDR3 nucleotides read TGTGCCAGCAGCCAACTGGCACAAGAGACCCAGTACTTC. This encodes CASSQLAQETQYF. The rearrangement uses TRBV14 and TRBJ2-5; no definite D call. CDR1 and CDR2 from the germline V gene are SGHDN and FVKESK. The V end lost 2 bases, the J end lost 2 bases, and 6 bases lay between the germline ends. CDR3 size: 13 residues.

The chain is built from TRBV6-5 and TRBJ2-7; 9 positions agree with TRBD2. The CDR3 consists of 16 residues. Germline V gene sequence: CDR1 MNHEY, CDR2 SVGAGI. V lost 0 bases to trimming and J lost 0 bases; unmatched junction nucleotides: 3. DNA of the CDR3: TGTGCCAGCAGTTACTCAAGCGGGGGGCTCTCCTACGAGCAGTACTTC. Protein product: CASSYSSGGLSYEQYF.

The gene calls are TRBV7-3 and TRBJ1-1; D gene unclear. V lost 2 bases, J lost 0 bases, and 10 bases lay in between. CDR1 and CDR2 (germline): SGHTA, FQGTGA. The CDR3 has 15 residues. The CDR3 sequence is CASSLVAGMNTEAFF. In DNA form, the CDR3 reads TGTGCCAGCAGCTTAGTGGCCGGGATGAACACTGAAGCTTTCTTT. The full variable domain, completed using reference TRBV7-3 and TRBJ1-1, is GAGVSQTPSNKVTEKGKYVELRCDPISGHTALYWYRQSLGQGPEFLIYFQGTGAADDSGLPNDRFFAVRPEGSVSTLKIQRTERGDSAVYLCASSLVAGMNTEAFFGQGTRLTVV.

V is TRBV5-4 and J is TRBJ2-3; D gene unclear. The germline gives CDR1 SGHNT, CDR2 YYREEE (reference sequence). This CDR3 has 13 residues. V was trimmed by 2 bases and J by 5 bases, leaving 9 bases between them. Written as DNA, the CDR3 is TGTGCCAGCAGCTTAAGCGCGGTAGATACGCAGTATTTT. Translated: CASSLSAVDTQYF.

In DNA form, the CDR3 reads TGTGCCAGTATTCTGGGGGCCGGGAACACTGAAGCTTTCTTT. Amino acid sequence: CASILGAGNTEAFF. The chain recombines TRBV19 with TRBJ1-1; D is possibly TRBD1 (6 bases). CDR1 is LNHDA and CDR2 is SQIVND in the germline V gene (reference sequence). The CDR3 extends over 14 amino acids. The V end was cut by 7 bases, the J end by 1 base, with 13 bases between.

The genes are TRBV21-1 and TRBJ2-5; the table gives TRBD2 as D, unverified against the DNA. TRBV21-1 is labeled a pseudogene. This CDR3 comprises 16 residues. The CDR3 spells CASSKGTSGRFETQYF. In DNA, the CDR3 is TGTGCCAGCAGCAAAGGGACTAGCGGGAGGTTTGAGACCCAGTACTTC.

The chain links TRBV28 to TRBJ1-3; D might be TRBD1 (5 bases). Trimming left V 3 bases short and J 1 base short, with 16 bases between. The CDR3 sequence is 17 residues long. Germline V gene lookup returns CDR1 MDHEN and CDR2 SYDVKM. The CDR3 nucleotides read TGTGCCAGCAGTTTCGGTGGACACCGGTCGTCTGGAAACACCATATATTTT. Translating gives CASSFGGHRSSGNTIYF.

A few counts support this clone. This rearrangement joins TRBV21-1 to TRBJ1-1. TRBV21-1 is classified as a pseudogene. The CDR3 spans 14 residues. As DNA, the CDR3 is TGTGCCAGCAGCAGTGGTCGGAGGGGCACTGAAGCTTTCTTT. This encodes CASSSGRRGTEAFF.

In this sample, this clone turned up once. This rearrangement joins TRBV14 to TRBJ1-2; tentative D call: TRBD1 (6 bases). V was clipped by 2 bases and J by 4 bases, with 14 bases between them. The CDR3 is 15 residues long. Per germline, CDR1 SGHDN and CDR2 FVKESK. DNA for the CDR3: TGTGCCAGCAGCCAAAGTGGAGAGGGGGTCTATGGCTACACCTTC. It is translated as CASSQSGEGVYGYTF.

This CDR3 reads CASSEGRASNEQYF. DNA for the CDR3: TGTGCCAGCAGTGAAGGCAGGGCGTCGAACGAGCAGTACTTC. This chain connects TRBV6-1 to TRBJ2-7; D might be TRBD1 (5 bases). Germline V gene data show CDR1 as MNHNS and CDR2 as SASEGT. There are 14 residues in the CDR3. V was cut by 1 base and J by 5 bases, with 12 bases left in between.